This entry lists 24 T cell receptor beta chains sequenced from one sample in a study of CD8 T cells in ankylosing spondylitis. TCRdb processed the 5' RACE reads anew with MiXCR; each CDR3 protein has one entry. The sample records about 130,000 distinct CDR3 sequences, about 7% being singletons. Specimen: blood, either unsorted or a sorted T cell fraction (not recorded which). The receptors come from a male donor with ankylosing spondylitis or in good health (not recorded which).

This clonotype was seen ten or more times. The chain is built from TRBV28 and TRBJ1-5, with D possibly TRBD1 on 5 matching bases. Trimming stripped 4 bases from V and 0 bases from J, with 7 bases between. The germline gives CDR1 MDHEN, CDR2 SYDVKM. This CDR3 comprises 14 residues. In nucleotides, the CDR3 is TGTGCCAGCAGTTGGGACGGTAGCAATCAGCCCCAGCATTTT. This codes for CASSWDGSNQPQHF.

This clonotype was counted many times. The V gene is TRBV12-3 or TRBV12-4, the J gene TRBJ1-1; no clear D gene. V was pared by 3 bases and J by 0 bases, with 5 bases between. The CDR3 sequence is 13 residues long. In nucleotides, the CDR3 is TGTGCCAGCAGTTTCCAGTTGAACACTGAAGCTTTCTTT. Translating it yields CASSFQLNTEAFF.

In this sample, this clonotype turned up a few times. The rearrangement uses TRBV23-1 and TRBJ2-7; tentative D call: TRBD2 (6 bases). TRBV23-1 is designated an ORF whose function remains uncertain. Trimming cost V 0 bases and J 4 bases, with 19 bases left between them. The CDR3 length is 17 residues. In nucleotides, the CDR3 is TGCGCCAGCAGTCAATCGATAGGTCCCCTCGGGGGTTACGAGCAGTACTTC. This gives the protein CASSQSIGPLGGYEQYF.

This clonotype was counted only a few times. V usage is TRBV10-3 and J usage is TRBJ2-5; perhaps TRBD2 as D (5 bases). The CDR3 loop spans 12 amino acids. Deletions cut 2 bases from V and 10 bases from J, with 11 bases between. Germline assignment: CDR1 ENHRY and CDR2 SYGVKD. The chain's CDR3 is CAISEPGGDQYF. The CDR3 region has the DNA TGTGCCATCAGTGAGCCCGGAGGTGACCAGTACTTC.

This clonotype has a count of ten or more. V gene TRBV27 combines with J gene TRBJ2-7; unclear D gene. V lost 0 bases and J 6 bases, leaving 15 bases between the germline ends. Looked up from germline, CDR1 is MNHEY and CDR2 is SMNVEV (reference sequence). CDR3 size: 15 residues. CDR3 nucleotide sequence: TGTGCCAGCAGTTTATCACGACGCGATCGGCTCGAGCAGTACTTC. Translated: CASSLSRRDRLEQYF.

This clonotype was recorded at least ten times. The chain links TRBV5-1 to TRBJ2-6; no clear D gene. This CDR3 spans 16 amino acids. The germline V and J ends were trimmed by 0 bases and 2 bases, with 9 bases remaining between them. From germline, CDR1 is SGHRS and CDR2 YFSETQ. CDR3 loop: CASSLDVAAGANVLTF. Written as DNA, the CDR3 is TGCGCCAGCAGCTTGGATGTGGCAGCTGGGGCCAACGTCCTGACTTTC. The full variable domain, rest sourced from reference TRBV5-1 and TRBJ2-6, is KAGVTQTPRYLIKTRGQQVTLSCSPISGHRSVSWYQQTPGQGLQFLFEYFSETQRNKGNFPGRFSGRQFSNSRSEMNVSTLELGDSALYLCASSLDVAAGANVLTFGAGSRLTVL.

This clonotype was seen at least ten times. The rearrangement uses TRBV12-3 or TRBV12-4 and TRBJ1-2; 9 bases align to TRBD1. The CDR3 totals 15 residues. J gave up 5 bases and V 1 base, and 5 bases lay outside the gene matches. The CDR3 bases are TGTGCCAGCAGTTTAGAGGGACAGGGACCATATGGCTACACCTTC. Amino acid sequence: CASSLEGQGPYGYTF.

This clonotype was seen at least ten times. The V call is TRBV7-4, the J call TRBJ2-1; D perhaps matches TRBD2 (5 bases). The V gene's germline CDR1 is SGHVT and CDR2 SQSDAQ. V lost 2 bases to trimming and J lost 5 bases, with 16 bases between them. This CDR3 spans 16 amino acids. The CDR3 bases are TGTGCCAGCAGCTTAAAAACCGGACTCCGAGACAATGAGCAGTTCTTC. Amino acid sequence: CASSLKTGLRDNEQFF.

This clonotype was picked up a small number of times. The chain uses TRBV30 and TRBJ2-7; D is possibly TRBD1 or TRBD2 (6 bases each). Germline lookup yields CDR1 GTSNPN and CDR2 SVGIG (reference sequence). The CDR3 consists of 15 residues. The V and J ends lost 4 bases and 3 bases respectively, with 19 bases between them. The CDR3 nucleotides are TGTGCCTGGACCAGGGGTCGGGGGAACTTCTACGAGCAGTACTTC. The encoded protein is CAWTRGRGNFYEQYF.

In this sample, this clonotype turned up once. A read error is possible here, since a much larger clone lies one base away. V and J are TRBV5-5 and TRBJ2-5; 9 positions agree with TRBD2. Per germline, CDR1 SGHKS and CDR2 YYEKEE (reference sequence). J gave up 10 bases and V 4 bases, and 20 bases lay outside the gene matches. This CDR3 spans 17 amino acids. CDR3 sequence reads: CASSLPHTSSGEGNQYF. The CDR3 nucleotides are TGTGCCAGCAGCCTACCGCATACTTCTAGCGGGGAGGGGAACCAGTACTTC.

Of note for this clonotype: A much larger clone lies one base from this, so it may be a read error. The chain carries TRBV27 and TRBJ1-5; D gene uncertain. Germline CDR1 reads MNHEY; CDR2 reads SMNVEV (reference sequence). Trimming left V 6 bases short and J 5 bases short, with 17 bases between. This CDR3 has 15 residues. CDR3 DNA: TGTGCCAGCAGGGACCCGGGGTTCGGCTATCAGCCCCAGCATTTT. Its translation is CASRDPGFGYQPQHF.

This clonotype was picked up many times. The J gene is TRBJ2-1, the V gene TRBV12-3 or TRBV12-4; 12 bases line up with TRBD2. V was clipped by 4 bases and J by 7 bases; unmatched bases: 2. The CDR3 has 14 amino acids. CDR3 loop: CASSSGLAGNEQFF. DNA for the CDR3: TGTGCCAGCAGTTCCGGACTAGCGGGAAATGAGCAGTTCTTC.

This clonotype was found many times. The chain joins TRBV20-1 to TRBJ2-5, with 8 bases aligning to TRBD2. The junction had 5 bases not matched to a gene; V was cut back by 7 bases and J by 1 base. Looked up from germline, CDR1 is DFQATT and CDR2 is SNEGSKA (reference sequence). The CDR3 is made up of 13 amino acids. The CDR3 region is CSVQRGSQETQYF. The CDR3 region has the DNA TGCAGTGTTCAGCGGGGGAGCCAAGAGACCCAGTACTTC.

This clonotype was observed many times. The genes are TRBV28 and TRBJ2-5, with D perhaps TRBD2 (7 bases). Germline CDR1 MDHEN, CDR2 SYDVKM. The CDR3 is made up of 16 amino acids. V was pared by 6 bases and J by 7 bases, with 24 bases between. CDR3 coding DNA: TGTGCCAGCAGCCCTCCCGGGATAGCGGGCAGGGGGACCCAGTACTTC. This sequence encodes CASSPPGIAGRGTQYF.

Comment on this clonotype: A much larger clone differs from this one at a single base, so this may be a read error. The V gene is TRBV7-9, the J gene TRBJ2-7; no firm D call. CDR1 SEHNR and CDR2 FQNEAQ come from the germline V gene (reference sequence). The V and J ends lost 5 bases and 2 bases respectively, with 7 bases between them. The CDR3 is 12 residues long. CDR3 nucleotide sequence: TGTGCCAGCAGCCCCCCAACCTACGAGCAGTACTTC. Its translation is CASSPPTYEQYF.

This clonotype showed up many times. The chain combines TRBV10-3 with TRBJ2-1, with D tentatively TRBD2 (6 bases). The CDR3 sequence is 15 residues long. Germline V gene sequence: CDR1 ENHRY, CDR2 SYGVKD. The V end was cut by 0 bases, the J end by 7 bases, with 13 bases between. CDR3 in amino acids: CAISESAIGGNEQFF. CDR3 bases: TGTGCCATCAGTGAGTCGGCAATTGGGGGGAATGAGCAGTTCTTC.

This clonotype showed up many times. The gene calls are TRBV6-2 or TRBV6-3 and TRBJ2-7; 8 bases align to TRBD2. From germline, CDR1 is MNHEY and CDR2 SVGEGT. The CDR3 spans 15 residues. V shed 2 bases and J 3 bases; nucleotides not matched to a gene: 6. The DNA of the CDR3 is TGTGCCAGCAGTTACAGTCTAGCGGGTCTCTACGAGCAGTACTTC. Translating it yields CASSYSLAGLYEQYF.

In this sample, this clonotype turned up many times. V usage is TRBV12-3 or TRBV12-4 and J usage is TRBJ2-7; D is uncertain. Trimming shortened V by 6 bases and J by 2 bases, and 8 bases separated the two germline ends. The CDR3 is 12 residues long. The CDR3 region has the DNA TGTGCCAGCAGCTATGATCCCTACGAGCAGTACTTC. Translating gives CASSYDPYEQYF.

This chain connects TRBV6-2 or TRBV6-3 to TRBJ2-2; tentatively, D is TRBD1 or TRBD2 (5 bases each). The germline CDR1 and CDR2 sequences are MNHEY and SVGEGT. V lost 4 bases, J lost 7 bases, and 10 bases lay in between. There are 13 residues in the CDR3. The CDR3 region has the DNA TGTGCCAGCAGTTTCTCGAGGGGCGGGGAGCTGTTTTTT. This codes for CASSFSRGGELFF.

Many counts were recorded for this clonotype. This chain connects TRBV12-3 or TRBV12-4 to TRBJ2-3, with D perhaps TRBD1 or TRBD2 (5 bases each). CDR3 length: 16 amino acids. Trimming left V 7 bases short and J 2 bases short, with 19 bases between. CDR3 DNA sequence: TGTGCCAGCACCCCCCGGATTGGGGACCTCACAGATACGCAGTATTTT. It encodes CASTPRIGDLTDTQYF.

This clonotype has at least ten counts. This chain uses TRBV7-9 with TRBJ2-7; D remains unclear. Germline values: CDR1 SEHNR, CDR2 FQNEAQ (reference sequence). The length of the CDR3 is 12 residues. Trimming cost V 3 bases and J 4 bases, with 7 bases left between them. CDR3 sequence reads: CASSFEAYEQYF. As DNA, the CDR3 is TGTGCCAGCAGCTTCGAGGCTTACGAGCAGTACTTC.

Concerning this clonotype itself: At one end the junction does not follow the germline gene, possibly because of a read error. V usage is TRBV2 and J usage is TRBJ2-4; tentative D call: TRBD2 (5 bases). Per the germline V gene, CDR1 is SNHLY and CDR2 is FYNNEI. The CDR3 covers 11 residues. The CDR3 is CASSQAENQYF. In nucleotides, the CDR3 is TGTGCCAGCAGTCAAGCGGAGAATCAGTACTTC.

This clonotype was seen at least ten times. V and J are TRBV7-2 and TRBJ1-1; tentatively, D is TRBD1 (6 bases). In germline, CDR1 is SGHTA, CDR2 FQGNSA. V was clipped by 6 bases and J by 0 bases, with 14 bases between them. The CDR3 loop spans 15 amino acids. CDR3 region: CASRVAGALNTEAFF. The CDR3 region has the DNA TGTGCCAGCAGGGTAGCGGGGGCATTGAACACTGAAGCTTTCTTT.

V is TRBV5-1 and J is TRBJ2-7; 8 nucleotides line up with TRBD2. The CDR3 is 15 residues long. The germline V gene encodes CDR1 SGHRS and CDR2 YFSETQ. The junction had 10 bases not matched to a gene; V was cut back by 4 bases and J by 4 bases. CDR3 in amino acids: CASSQTGTSQYEQYF. The CDR3 DNA reads TGCGCCAGCAGCCAGACCGGGACTAGTCAGTACGAGCAGTACTTC.